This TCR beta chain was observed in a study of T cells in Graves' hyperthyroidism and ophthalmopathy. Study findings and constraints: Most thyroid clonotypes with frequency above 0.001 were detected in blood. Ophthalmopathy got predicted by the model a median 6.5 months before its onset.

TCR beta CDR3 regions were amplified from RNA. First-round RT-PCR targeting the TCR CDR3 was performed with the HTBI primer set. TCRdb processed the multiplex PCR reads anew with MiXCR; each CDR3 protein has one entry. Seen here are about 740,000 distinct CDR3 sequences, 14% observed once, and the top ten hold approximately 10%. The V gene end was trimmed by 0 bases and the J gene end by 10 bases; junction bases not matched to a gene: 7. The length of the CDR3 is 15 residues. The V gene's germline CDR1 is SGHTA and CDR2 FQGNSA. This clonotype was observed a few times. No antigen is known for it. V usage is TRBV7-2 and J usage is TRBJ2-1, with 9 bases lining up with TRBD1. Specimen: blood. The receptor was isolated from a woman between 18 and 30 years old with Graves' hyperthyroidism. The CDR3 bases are TGTGCCAGCAGCTTAGCGCGGGACAGGGCAGGGGAGCAGTTCTTC. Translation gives CASSLARDRAGEQFF. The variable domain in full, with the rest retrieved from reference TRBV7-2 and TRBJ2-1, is GAGVSQSPSNKVTEKGKDVELRCDPISGHTALYWYRQSLGQGLEFLIYFQGNSAPDKSGLPSDRFSAERTGGSVSTLTIQRTQQEDSAVYLCASSLARDRAGEQFFGPGTRLTVL.